The text below deals with one T cell receptor beta chain. Its antigen is undetermined. The data belong to a study of OX40 agonist ivuxolimab in advanced cancers. Study at large: The patients' treatment was ivuxolimab, an agonistic anti-OX40 (CD134) antibody. Melanoma, hepatocellular carcinoma, head and neck or renal cell cancer occurred in dose-escalation patients.

Sequencing was performed with immunoSEQ multiplex PCR; in TCRdb, only in-frame clones are kept and a portion is missing. The data hold 100,000 or so clones, with less than 95% observed a single time. Whole-study results and caveats: CD8+ T cells were the subset that, on average, had more expanded clones than CD4+.

The source of this sequence is an adult with an advanced solid tumor such as melanoma, head and neck, liver or kidney cancer. The sample was CD4+ or CD8+ T cells sorted from blood, taken in a trial of the OX40 agonist ivuxolimab.

The CDR3 protein is CASSFYESTGGAFF. CDR3 nucleotides: TGCGCCAGCAGCTTCTACGAATCAACAGGGGGAGCTTTCTTT. The chain carries TRBV5-1 and TRBJ1-1; 8 nucleotides agree with TRBD1. The junction had 10 bases not matched to a gene; V was cut back by 2 bases and J by 10 bases. Germline V CDR1 and CDR2: SGHRS, YFSETQ. This CDR3 comprises 14 residues.